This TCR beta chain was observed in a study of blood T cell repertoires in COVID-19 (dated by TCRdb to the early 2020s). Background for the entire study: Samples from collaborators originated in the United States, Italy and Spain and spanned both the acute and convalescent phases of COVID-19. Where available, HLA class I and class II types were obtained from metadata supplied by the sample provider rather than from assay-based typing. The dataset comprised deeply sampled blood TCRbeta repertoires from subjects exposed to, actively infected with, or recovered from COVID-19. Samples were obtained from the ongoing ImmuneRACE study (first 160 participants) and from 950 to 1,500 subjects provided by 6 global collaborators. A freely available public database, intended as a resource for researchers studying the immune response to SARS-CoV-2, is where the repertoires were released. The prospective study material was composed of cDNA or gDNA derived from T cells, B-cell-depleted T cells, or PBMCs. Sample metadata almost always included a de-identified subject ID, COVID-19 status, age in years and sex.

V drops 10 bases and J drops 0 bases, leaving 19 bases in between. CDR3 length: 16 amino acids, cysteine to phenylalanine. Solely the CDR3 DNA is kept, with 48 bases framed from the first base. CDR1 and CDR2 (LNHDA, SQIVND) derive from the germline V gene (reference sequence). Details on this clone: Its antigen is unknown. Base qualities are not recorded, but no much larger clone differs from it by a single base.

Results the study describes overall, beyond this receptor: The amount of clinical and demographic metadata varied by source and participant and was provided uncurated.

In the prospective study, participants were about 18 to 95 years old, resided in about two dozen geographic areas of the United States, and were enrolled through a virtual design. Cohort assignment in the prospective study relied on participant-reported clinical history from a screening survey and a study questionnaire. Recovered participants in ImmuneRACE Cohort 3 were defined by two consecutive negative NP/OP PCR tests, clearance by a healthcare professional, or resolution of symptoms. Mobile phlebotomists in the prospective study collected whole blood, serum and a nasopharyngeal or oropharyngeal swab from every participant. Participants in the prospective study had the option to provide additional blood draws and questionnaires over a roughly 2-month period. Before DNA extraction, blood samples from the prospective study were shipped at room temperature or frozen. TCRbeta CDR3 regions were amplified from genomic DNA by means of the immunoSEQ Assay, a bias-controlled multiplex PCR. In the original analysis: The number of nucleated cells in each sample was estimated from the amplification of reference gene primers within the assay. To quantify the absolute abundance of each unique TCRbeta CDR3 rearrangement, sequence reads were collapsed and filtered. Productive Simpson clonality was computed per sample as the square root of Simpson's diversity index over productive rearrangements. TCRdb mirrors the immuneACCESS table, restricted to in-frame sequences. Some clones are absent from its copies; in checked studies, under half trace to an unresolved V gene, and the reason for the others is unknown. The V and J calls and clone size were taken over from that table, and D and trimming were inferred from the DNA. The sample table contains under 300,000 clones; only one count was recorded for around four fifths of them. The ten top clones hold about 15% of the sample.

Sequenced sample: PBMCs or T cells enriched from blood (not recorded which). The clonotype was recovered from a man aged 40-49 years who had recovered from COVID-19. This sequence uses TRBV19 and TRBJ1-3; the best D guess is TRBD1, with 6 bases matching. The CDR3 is CAIQSPQGSSGNTIYF. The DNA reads TGTGCCATCCAGTCCCCCCAGGGGAGCTCTGGAAACACCATATATTTT.